This TCR beta chain was sequenced in a study of CD8 T cells in ankylosing spondylitis (dated by TCRdb to 2016 to 2017). Looking at the study overall: T cell receptor beta repertoires were profiled in healthy donors and ankylosing spondylitis patients so that disease-linked TCR variants could be found. In total, the full study cohort was made up of 85 to 140 healthy donors and 20 to 25 ankylosing spondylitis patients. Samples of peripheral blood were taken, and for ankylosing spondylitis patients, synovial fluid was collected as well. Beyond this particular receptor, the publication reports: A TCR beta motif made up of eight or nine highly homologous amino acid variants appeared to be characteristic of blood from ankylosing spondylitis patients. The disease-linked clones were reported as significantly enriched in matched synovial fluid samples from ankylosing spondylitis patients. Some of the motif variants had been reported before in the synovial fluid and blood of reactive arthritis patients, a finding that suggests common disease-initiation mechanisms. The disease-linked clones had a CD8+ phenotype and were found at relatively low frequencies in peripheral blood.

This clonotype was detected many times. Its antigen has not been determined. The junction departs from germline at one end; a sequencing error may be responsible. The run used an Illumina HiSeq 2500. Quantitative 5'-RACE with molecular barcodes was the method used to prepare the TCR beta libraries. The paper's processing steps were these. To identify disease-linked TCR variants, a new computational method was used, one built on a probabilistic model of VDJ rearrangement. Starting from the raw public reads, TCRdb applied fastp trimming at Q25, assembled clones with MiXCR and retained in-frame beta chains. One record per CDR3 amino acid sequence lists the most common genes and DNA. These V and J calls rely on TCRdb rather than the paper's analysis. For this sample the table gives 250,000 or so distinct CDR3 sequences, of which about 10% were detected only once. The biggest ten clones account for less than 7.5% of the sample.

The CDR3 sequence holds 13 residues, the cysteine and phenylalanine included. Only the CDR3 portion is preserved as DNA: 39 bases, with reading frame beginning at the first base. The receptor's source is a male donor with ankylosing spondylitis or in good health (not recorded which). Sequenced: blood, either unsorted or a sorted T cell fraction (not recorded which). Here the chain combines TRBV12-3 or TRBV12-4 and TRBJ1-3, with the D gene uncertain. CDR3 protein: CASRFALGNTIYF. Here is the DNA: TGTGCCAGCCGTTTCGCCCTCGGAAACACCATATATTTT.